A single sample is the source of the 24 T cell receptor beta chains below, sequenced in a study of identical twins. TCRdb itself ran the 5' RACE reads through MiXCR, one entry per CDR3 protein. The sample consists of 500,000 to 600,000 distinct CDR3 sequences, less than 25% of them appearing once. The same data also contributed to another study, on T cells expressing NK-cell markers.

What was sequenced was CD4+ T cells sorted from blood. Receptors originate from a woman aged 18-35 years in good health.

This clonotype was seen a handful of times. This rearrangement joins TRBV6-5 to TRBJ2-3; either TRBD1 or TRBD2 may supply D (7 bases each). The V end was cut by 0 bases, the J end by 6 bases, with 22 bases between. This CDR3 comprises 18 residues. Germline V gene data show CDR1 as MNHEY and CDR2 as SVGAGI. CDR3 protein: CASSYSGGGGQRTDTQYF. CDR3 DNA: TGTGCCAGCAGTTACTCGGGGGGAGGGGGCCAGAGGACCGATACGCAGTATTTT.

This clonotype has just a few counts. The CDR3 nucleotides are TGCGCCAGCAGATCCATAGCGGGAGGGCCCGGTGAGCAGTTCTTC. Residues: CASRSIAGGPGEQFF. The chain employs TRBV10-2 and TRBJ2-1; 11 bases map to TRBD2. With V trimmed by 6 bases and J by 9 bases, 10 bases remained unmatched. The V gene's germline CDR1 is WSHSY and CDR2 SAAADI. This CDR3 is built from 15 residues.

This chain links TRBV15 with TRBJ1-2; 7 bases are shared with TRBD1. Germline values: CDR1 LNHNV, CDR2 YYDKDF (reference sequence). The CDR3 has 15 residues. J was trimmed by 4 bases and V by 3 bases; bases with no gene match: 8. CDR3 region: CATSSLQGRGYGYTF. In DNA form, the CDR3 reads TGTGCCACCAGCAGCCTACAGGGGCGAGGCTATGGCTACACCTTC.

This rearrangement joins TRBV6-2 or TRBV6-3 to TRBJ1-1, with 7 bases that match TRBD1. Trimming removed 3 bases from V and 1 base from J; junction bases left unmatched: 5. This CDR3 has 15 amino acids. Looked up from germline, CDR1 is MNHEY and CDR2 is SVGEGT. CDR3: CASSYAGTENTEAFF. In nucleotides, the CDR3 is TGTGCCAGCAGTTATGCAGGGACAGAGAACACTGAAGCTTTCTTT.

J is TRBJ2-7 and V is TRBV4-1; D not certain. The CDR3 extends over 15 amino acids. V dropped 3 bases and J dropped 4 bases, with 16 bases sitting between them. CDR1 is MGHRA and CDR2 is YSYEKL in the germline V gene. CDR3 in amino acids: CASSQALGVGYEQYF. CDR3 nucleotide sequence: TGCGCCAGCAGCCAGGCCCTCGGTGTAGGGTACGAGCAGTACTTC.

The chain combines TRBV11-3 with TRBJ1-1; D is ambiguous. Germline CDR1 and CDR2: SGHNT and YENEEA. The CDR3 contains 14 residues. The V end lost 0 bases, the J end lost 9 bases, and 14 bases lay between the germline ends. Written as DNA, the CDR3 is TGTGCCAGCAGCTTAGATGCTATGGTAAAGAAAGCTTTCTTT. Its protein product is CASSLDAMVKKAFF.

This clonotype was recorded a few times. The gene calls are TRBV2 and TRBJ2-6; D might be TRBD1 (5 bases). Trimming shortened V by 5 bases and J by 2 bases, and 10 bases separated the two germline ends. This CDR3 is 15 amino acids long. Germline V gene lookup returns CDR1 SNHLY and CDR2 FYNNEI. For the CDR3, the DNA is TGTGCCAGCAGTCCCAGGGTGCCTGGGGCCAACGTCCTGACTTTC. Residues: CASSPRVPGANVLTF. The variable domain in full, completed from reference TRBV2 and TRBJ2-6, reads EPEVTQTPSHQVTQMGQEVILRCVPISNHLYFYWYRQILGQKVEFLVSFYNNEISEKSEIFDDQFSVERPDGSNFTLKIRSTKLEDSAMYFCASSPRVPGANVLTFGAGSRLTVL.

This clonotype was recorded a few times. An end of the junction differs from the germline gene, which may be a read error. This CDR3 is CASSLGSRGAEQFF. CDR3 in DNA: TGTGCCAGCAGTTTAGGGTCGCGGGGGGCGGAGCAGTTCTTT. This chain links TRBV12-3 or TRBV12-4 with TRBJ2-1, with 8 bases aligning to TRBD2. The CDR3 is 14 residues long.

This clonotype was counted many times. The V and J genes are TRBV5-1 and TRBJ1-4; D is undetermined. Per germline, CDR1 SGHRS and CDR2 YFSETQ. This CDR3 comprises 13 residues. V was shortened by 4 bases and J by 4 bases, with 8 bases between the two germline ends. The CDR3 region has the DNA TGCGCCAGCAGCCCCGGACTTAATGAAAAACTGTTTTTT. This gives the protein CASSPGLNEKLFF.

This clonotype was observed a handful of times. V is TRBV6-5 and J is TRBJ2-7; the D is unclear. The germline CDR1 and CDR2 sequences are MNHEY and SVGAGI. The CDR3 length is 13 residues. The ends were cut back, 1 base at V and 5 bases at J, with 9 bases in the middle. The CDR3 sequence: CASSYYRANEQYF. In DNA, the CDR3 is TGTGCCAGCAGTTACTATAGGGCCAACGAGCAGTACTTC.

This clonotype was detected only a few times. The V and J genes are TRBV5-1 and TRBJ2-6; 9 nucleotides agree with TRBD1. The J segment lost 4 bases and the V segment lost 3 bases, leaving 11 bases of the junction unmatched. Germline lookup yields CDR1 SGHRS and CDR2 YFSETQ. The CDR3 is 18 amino acids. The CDR3 bases are TGCGCCAGCAGCTACCCCTTACAGGGGGCAACCGGGGCCAACGTCCTGACTTTC. Residues: CASSYPLQGATGANVLTF.

The rearrangement joins TRBV10-3 to TRBJ2-7, with D hard to call. CDR3 length: 13 residues. The germline gives CDR1 ENHRY, CDR2 SYGVKD. Trimming pared 11 bases from V and 2 bases from J, leaving 16 bases between. In DNA, the CDR3 is TGTGCCGCCCAGACAAGTTTTACCTACGAGCAGTACTTC. Its translation is CAAQTSFTYEQYF.

In its sample, this clonotype was seen a few times. The chain recombines TRBV7-2 with TRBJ2-7; 10 bases line up with TRBD2. Germline-derived CDR1 and CDR2 are SGHTA and FQGNSA. The CDR3 covers 16 residues. J gave up 1 base and V 5 bases, and 8 bases lay outside the gene matches. CDR3 in DNA: TGTGCCAGCAGCGCCGCCGGGACTAGCGTATCCTACGAGCAGTACTTC. It translates to CASSAAGTSVSYEQYF.

V is TRBV6-5 and J is TRBJ1-2; no clear D gene. V was pared by 1 base and J by 0 bases, with 15 bases between. The CDR3 runs to 17 residues. Per germline, CDR1 MNHEY and CDR2 SVGAGI. The CDR3 loop reads CASSYYGLPFSNYGYTF. CDR3 sequence (DNA): TGTGCCAGCAGTTACTATGGCCTCCCGTTCTCTAACTATGGCTACACCTTC.

This clonotype was seen a handful of times. The V and J genes are TRBV6-1 and TRBJ1-6, with a tentative D call TRBD1 (5 bases). CDR3 size: 17 residues. V was shortened by 6 bases and J by 0 bases, with 15 bases between the two germline ends. The V gene's germline CDR1 is MNHNS and CDR2 SASEGT. Here the CDR3 reads CASRWDRSSSYNSPLHF. CDR3 bases: TGTGCCAGCAGATGGGACCGCTCAAGCTCCTATAATTCACCCCTCCACTTT.

This clonotype was seen ten or more times. This chain links TRBV5-1 with TRBJ2-3; perhaps TRBD2 as D (6 bases). Trimming removed 4 bases from V and 0 bases from J, with 9 bases in between. From germline, CDR1 is SGHRS and CDR2 YFSETQ. This CDR3 has 14 residues. CDR3 sequence reads: CASSPGDSTDTQYF. The CDR3 DNA follows: TGCGCCAGCAGCCCGGGGGATAGCACAGATACGCAGTATTTT. Looking up the rest from reference TRBV5-1 and TRBJ2-3 gives the full variable domain: KAGVTQTPRYLIKTRGQQVTLSCSPISGHRSVSWYQQTPGQGLQFLFEYFSETQRNKGNFPGRFSGRQFSNSRSEMNVSTLELGDSALYLCASSPGDSTDTQYFGPGTRLTVL.

This clonotype was picked up a small number of times. This rearrangement joins TRBV9 to TRBJ2-1; D is unresolved. The length of the CDR3 is 17 residues. The V and J ends lost 1 base and 4 bases respectively, with 18 bases between them. Looked up from germline, CDR1 is SGDLS and CDR2 is YYNGEE. The CDR3 nucleotides are TGTGCCAGCAGCGTATCCGCCGGCCGTCTACCATACAATGAGCAGTTCTTC. Translating it yields CASSVSAGRLPYNEQFF.

There are a few counts of this clonotype. The chain carries TRBV5-6 and TRBJ2-1; D is unresolved. Deletions cut 3 bases from V and 5 bases from J, with 6 bases between. The germline gives CDR1 SGHDT, CDR2 YYEEEE. This CDR3 is 12 amino acids long. CDR3 sequence: CASSWGNNEQFF. CDR3 DNA sequence: TGTGCCAGCAGCTGGGGTAACAATGAGCAGTTCTTC.

This clonotype was observed at least ten times. V is TRBV20-1 and J is TRBJ2-2; 8 bases are a match to TRBD1. V lost 6 bases to trimming and J lost 4 bases; unmatched junction nucleotides: 10. Looked up from germline, CDR1 is DFQATT and CDR2 is SNEGSKA (reference sequence). This CDR3 region has 15 residues. The CDR3 loop reads CSAQKPGTGTGELFF. The CDR3, as DNA: TGCAGTGCCCAGAAACCGGGGACAGGCACCGGGGAGCTGTTTTTT.

The J gene is TRBJ2-1, the V gene TRBV7-9; possibly TRBD2 for D (6 bases). The CDR3 totals 13 residues. The V end lost 3 bases, the J end lost 7 bases, and 10 bases lay between the germline ends. Per germline, CDR1 SEHNR and CDR2 FQNEAQ (reference sequence). The CDR3 region is CASSFREENEQFF. The CDR3 DNA reads TGTGCCAGCAGCTTCAGGGAGGAGAATGAGCAGTTCTTC.

The chain combines TRBV6-5 with TRBJ2-3, with D unclear. Germline CDR1 is MNHEY and CDR2 is SVGAGI. This CDR3 has 17 residues. The V and J ends lost 2 bases and 4 bases respectively, with 19 bases between them. The CDR3 sequence: CASSYPSGPRAPDTQYF. The CDR3 bases are TGTGCCAGCAGTTACCCCTCGGGCCCTCGGGCCCCAGATACGCAGTATTTT.

The CDR3 sequence: CSASTVDTQYF. For the CDR3, the DNA is TGCAGTGCTAGTACGGTAGATACGCAGTATTTT. This chain connects TRBV20-1 to TRBJ2-3; D not resolved. CDR3 length: 11 residues. V lost 3 bases and J lost 5, with 6 bases in between. Germline V gene data show CDR1 as DFQATT and CDR2 as SNEGSKA (reference sequence).

This clonotype appeared a few times. V gene TRBV5-1 combines with J gene TRBJ2-4, with 10 bases fitting TRBD2. Germline V gene sequence: CDR1 SGHRS, CDR2 YFSETQ. This CDR3 is 18 amino acids long. With V trimmed by 7 bases and J by 0 bases, 13 bases remained unmatched. Written as DNA, the CDR3 is TGCGCCAGCCACGTACTAGCGGGGTTAATTCTAGCCAAAAACATTCAGTACTTC. It codes for CASHVLAGLILAKNIQYF.

There are a few counts of this clonotype. The chain couples TRBV20-1 to TRBJ2-3; D call uncertain. This CDR3 contains 15 residues. V was trimmed by 3 bases and J by 1 base, leaving 14 bases between them. Looked up from germline, CDR1 is DFQATT and CDR2 is SNEGSKA (reference sequence). DNA of the CDR3: TGCAGTGCTAGGTCACCAGCAATCGGCACAGATACGCAGTATTTT. Its translation is CSARSPAIGTDTQYF.